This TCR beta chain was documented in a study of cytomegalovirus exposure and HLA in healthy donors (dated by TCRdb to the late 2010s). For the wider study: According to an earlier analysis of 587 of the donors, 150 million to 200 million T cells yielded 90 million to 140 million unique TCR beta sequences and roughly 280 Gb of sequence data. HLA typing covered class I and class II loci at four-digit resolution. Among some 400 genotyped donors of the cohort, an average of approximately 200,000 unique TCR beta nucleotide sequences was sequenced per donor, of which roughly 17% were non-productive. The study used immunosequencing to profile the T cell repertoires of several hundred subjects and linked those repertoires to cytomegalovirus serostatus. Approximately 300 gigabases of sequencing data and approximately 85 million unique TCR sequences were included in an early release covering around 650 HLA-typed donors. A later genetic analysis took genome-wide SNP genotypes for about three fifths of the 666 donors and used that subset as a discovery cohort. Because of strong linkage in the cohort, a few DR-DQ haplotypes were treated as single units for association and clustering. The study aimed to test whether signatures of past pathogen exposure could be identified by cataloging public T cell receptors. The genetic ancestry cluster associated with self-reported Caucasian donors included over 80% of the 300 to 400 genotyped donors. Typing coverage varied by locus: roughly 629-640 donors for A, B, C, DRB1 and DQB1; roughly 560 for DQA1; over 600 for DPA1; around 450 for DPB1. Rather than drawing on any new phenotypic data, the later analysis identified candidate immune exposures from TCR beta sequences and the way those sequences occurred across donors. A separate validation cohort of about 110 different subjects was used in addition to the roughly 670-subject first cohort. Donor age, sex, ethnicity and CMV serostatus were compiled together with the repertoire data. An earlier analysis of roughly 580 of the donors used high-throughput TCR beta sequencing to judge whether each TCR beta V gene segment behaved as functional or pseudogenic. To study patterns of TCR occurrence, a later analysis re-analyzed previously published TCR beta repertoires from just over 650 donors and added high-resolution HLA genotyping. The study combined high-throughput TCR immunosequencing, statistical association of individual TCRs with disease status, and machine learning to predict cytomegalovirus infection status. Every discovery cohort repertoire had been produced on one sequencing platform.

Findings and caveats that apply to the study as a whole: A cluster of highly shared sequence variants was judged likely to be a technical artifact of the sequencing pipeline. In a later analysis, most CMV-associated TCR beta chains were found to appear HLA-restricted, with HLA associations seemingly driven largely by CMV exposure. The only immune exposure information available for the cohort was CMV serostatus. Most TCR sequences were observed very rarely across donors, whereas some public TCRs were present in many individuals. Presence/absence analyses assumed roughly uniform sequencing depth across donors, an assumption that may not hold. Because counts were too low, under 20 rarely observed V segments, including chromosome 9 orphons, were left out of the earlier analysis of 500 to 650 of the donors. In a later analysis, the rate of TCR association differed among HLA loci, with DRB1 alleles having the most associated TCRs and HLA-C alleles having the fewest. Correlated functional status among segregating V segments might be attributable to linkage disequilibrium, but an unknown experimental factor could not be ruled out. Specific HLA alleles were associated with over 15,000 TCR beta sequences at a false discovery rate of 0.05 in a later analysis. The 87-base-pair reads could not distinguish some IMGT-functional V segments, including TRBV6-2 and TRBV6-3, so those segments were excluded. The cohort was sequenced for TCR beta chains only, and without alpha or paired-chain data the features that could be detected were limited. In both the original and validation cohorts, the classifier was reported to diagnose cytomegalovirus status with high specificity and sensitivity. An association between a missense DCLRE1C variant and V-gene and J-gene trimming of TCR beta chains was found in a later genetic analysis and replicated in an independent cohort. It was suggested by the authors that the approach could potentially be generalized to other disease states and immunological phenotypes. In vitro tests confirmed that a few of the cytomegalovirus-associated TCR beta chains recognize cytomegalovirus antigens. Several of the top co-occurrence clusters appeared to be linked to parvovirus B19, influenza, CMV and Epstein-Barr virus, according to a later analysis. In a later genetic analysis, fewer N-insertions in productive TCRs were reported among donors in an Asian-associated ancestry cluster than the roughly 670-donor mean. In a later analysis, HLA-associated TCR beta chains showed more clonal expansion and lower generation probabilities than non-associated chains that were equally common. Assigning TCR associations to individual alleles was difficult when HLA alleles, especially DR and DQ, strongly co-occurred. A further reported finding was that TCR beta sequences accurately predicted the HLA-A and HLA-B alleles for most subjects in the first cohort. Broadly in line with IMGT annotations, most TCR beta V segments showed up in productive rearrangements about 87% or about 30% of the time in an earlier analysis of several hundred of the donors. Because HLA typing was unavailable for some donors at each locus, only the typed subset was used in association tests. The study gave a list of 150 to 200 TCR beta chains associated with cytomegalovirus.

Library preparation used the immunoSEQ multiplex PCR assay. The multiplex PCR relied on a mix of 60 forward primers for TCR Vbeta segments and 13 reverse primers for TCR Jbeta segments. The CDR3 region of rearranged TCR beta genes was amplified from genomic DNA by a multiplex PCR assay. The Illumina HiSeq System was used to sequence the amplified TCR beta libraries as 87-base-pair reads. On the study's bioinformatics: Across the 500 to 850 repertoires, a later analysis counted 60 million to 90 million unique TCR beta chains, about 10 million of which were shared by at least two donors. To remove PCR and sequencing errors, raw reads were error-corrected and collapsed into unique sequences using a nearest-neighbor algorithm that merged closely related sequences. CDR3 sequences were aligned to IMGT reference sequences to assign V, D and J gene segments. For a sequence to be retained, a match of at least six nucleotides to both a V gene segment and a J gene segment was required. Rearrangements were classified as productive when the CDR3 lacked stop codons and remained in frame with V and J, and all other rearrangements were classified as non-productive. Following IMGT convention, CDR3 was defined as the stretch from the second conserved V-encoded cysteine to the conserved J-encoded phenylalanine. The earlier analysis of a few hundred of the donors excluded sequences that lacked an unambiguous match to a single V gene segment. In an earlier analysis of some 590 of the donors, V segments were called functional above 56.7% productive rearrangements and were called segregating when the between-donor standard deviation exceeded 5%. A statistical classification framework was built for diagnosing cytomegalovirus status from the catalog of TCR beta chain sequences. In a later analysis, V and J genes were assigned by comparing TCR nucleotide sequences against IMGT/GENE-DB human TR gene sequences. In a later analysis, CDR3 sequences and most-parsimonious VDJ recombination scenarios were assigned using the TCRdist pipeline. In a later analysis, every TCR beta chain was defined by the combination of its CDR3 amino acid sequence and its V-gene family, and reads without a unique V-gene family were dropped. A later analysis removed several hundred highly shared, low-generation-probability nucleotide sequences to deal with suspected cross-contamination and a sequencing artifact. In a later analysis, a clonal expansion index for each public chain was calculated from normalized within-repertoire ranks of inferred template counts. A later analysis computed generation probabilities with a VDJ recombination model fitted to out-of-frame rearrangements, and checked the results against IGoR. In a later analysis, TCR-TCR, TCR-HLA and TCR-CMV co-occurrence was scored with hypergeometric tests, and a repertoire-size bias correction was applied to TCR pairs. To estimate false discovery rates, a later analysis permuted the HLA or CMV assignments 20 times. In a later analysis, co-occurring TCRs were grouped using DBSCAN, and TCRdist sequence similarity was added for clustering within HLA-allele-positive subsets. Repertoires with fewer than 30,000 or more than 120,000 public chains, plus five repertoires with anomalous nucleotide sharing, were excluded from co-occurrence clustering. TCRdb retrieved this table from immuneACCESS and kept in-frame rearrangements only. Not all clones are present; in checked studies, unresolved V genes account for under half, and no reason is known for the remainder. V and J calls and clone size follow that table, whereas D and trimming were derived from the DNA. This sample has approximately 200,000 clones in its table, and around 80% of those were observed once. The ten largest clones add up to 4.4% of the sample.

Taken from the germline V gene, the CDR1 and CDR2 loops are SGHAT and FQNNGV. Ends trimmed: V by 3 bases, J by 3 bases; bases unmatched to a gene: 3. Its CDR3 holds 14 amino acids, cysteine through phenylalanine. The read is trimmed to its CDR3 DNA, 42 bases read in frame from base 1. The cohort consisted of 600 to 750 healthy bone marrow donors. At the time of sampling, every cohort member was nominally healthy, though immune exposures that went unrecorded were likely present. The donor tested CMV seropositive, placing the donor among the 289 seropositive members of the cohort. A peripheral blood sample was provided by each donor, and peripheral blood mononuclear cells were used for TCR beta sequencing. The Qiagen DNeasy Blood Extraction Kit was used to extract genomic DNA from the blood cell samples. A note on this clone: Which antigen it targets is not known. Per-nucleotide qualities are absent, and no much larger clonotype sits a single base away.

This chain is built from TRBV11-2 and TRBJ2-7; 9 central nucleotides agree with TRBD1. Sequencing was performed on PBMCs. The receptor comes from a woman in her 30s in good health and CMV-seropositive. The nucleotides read TGTGCCAGCAGCTTGGGACAGGGCCTCTACGAGCAGTACTTC. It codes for CASSLGQGLYEQYF.